This TCR beta chain was identified in a study of T cell changes during pregnancy in multiple sclerosis. Germline CDR1 reads SGHDT; CDR2 reads YYEEEE. The J segment lost 3 bases and the V segment lost 5 bases, leaving 9 bases of the junction unmatched. The CDR3 loop spans 15 amino acids. Only in-frame clones appear in the TCRdb table, and some are missing; sequencing was by immunoSEQ multiplex PCR. The sample contains over 50,000 clones, around 90% of which appear only once. The clonotype was recovered from a female donor in good health, enrolled as a control in a pregnancy study. The sample here was peripheral blood, taken in the third trimester of pregnancy. The V and J genes are TRBV5-6 and TRBJ1-2, with TRBD1 identical over 8 bases. The CDR3 region has the DNA TGTGCCAGCAGGTTAACCGGGACAGGCGACTATGGCTACACCTTC. It specifies CASRLTGTGDYGYTF. Variable domain in full (rest from reference TRBV5-6 and TRBJ1-2): DAGVTQSPTHLIKTRGQQVTLRCSPKSGHDTVSWYQQALGQGPQFIFQYYEEEERQRGNFPDRFSGHQFPNYSSELNVNALLLGDSALYLCASRLTGTGDYGYTFGSGTRLTVV.